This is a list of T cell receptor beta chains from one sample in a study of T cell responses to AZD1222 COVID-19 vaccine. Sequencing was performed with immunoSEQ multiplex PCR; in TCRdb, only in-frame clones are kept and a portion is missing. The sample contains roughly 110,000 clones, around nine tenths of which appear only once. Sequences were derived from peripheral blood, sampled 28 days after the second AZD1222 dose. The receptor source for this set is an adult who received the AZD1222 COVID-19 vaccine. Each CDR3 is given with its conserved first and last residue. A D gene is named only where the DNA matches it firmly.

CASSYGGTNKKLFF - TRBJ1-4 TRBV6-5
CASSKVDTVQETQYF - TRBJ2-5 TRBV19
CASSARTGETQYF - TRBJ2-5 TRBV19
CASSPLYGYTF - TRBJ1-2 TRBV28
CASSLLIPYEQYF - TRBJ2-7 TRBV11-2
CASSLSESPNQPQHF - TRBJ1-5 TRBV7-2
CASGEGPGNTIYF - TRBJ1-3 TRBV6-5
CASSQDWSGGRNTIYF - TRBJ1-3 TRBV4-1
CASKDSYEQYF - TRBJ2-7 TRBV11-2
CASSDGGTDTQYF - TRBJ2-3 TRBV2
CASSSSQAGGHTEAFF TRBD1 TRBJ1-1 TRBV11-2
CASHLSDKNTEAFF - TRBJ1-1 TRBV2
CASSEAGVENTEAFF - TRBJ1-1 TRBV6-1
CASSQDRDQPQHF - TRBJ1-5 TRBV3-1/TRBV3-2
CASSSGGGTGELFF - TRBJ2-2 TRBV28
CASSLGFGNTEAFF - TRBJ1-1 TRBV5-4
CASTNLGANEQFF - TRBJ2-1 TRBV19
CASSALLAGIYEQYF TRBD2 TRBJ2-7 TRBV28
CASSSMWSGRSYEQYF TRBD2 TRBJ2-7 TRBV7-2
CASSPSWDGRQETQYF - TRBJ2-5 TRBV5-6
CASSVAGSNQPQHF - TRBJ1-5 TRBV9
CASSVEGIAYEQYF - TRBJ2-7 TRBV25-1
CASSPGATDTQYF - TRBJ2-3 TRBV6-4
CASSFNGGSSTDTQYF - TRBJ2-3 TRBV7-9
CASSLTSGASTDTQYF TRBD2 TRBJ2-3 TRBV5-4
CASSLQVSGNQPQHF - TRBJ1-5 TRBV7-2
CACTGSDSPLHF - TRBJ1-6 TRBV30
CASSQDNDYEQYF - TRBJ2-7 TRBV3-1/TRBV3-2
CASSALRAGGSYNSPLHF - TRBJ1-6 TRBV27
CASSPGGNTGELFF TRBD2 TRBJ2-2 TRBV5-6
CSASLENTGELFF - TRBJ2-2 TRBV20-1
CASSQGPGYYGYTF - TRBJ1-2 TRBV4-1
CASSLGKGYTF - TRBJ1-2 TRBV7-8
CAISESRDEQYF - TRBJ2-7 TRBV10-3
CASSEGASGGPYNEQFF TRBD2 TRBJ2-1 TRBV10-1
CASRAGSGANVLTF - TRBJ2-6 TRBV2
CASSSLDLSQPDEQFF - TRBJ2-1 TRBV10-1
CASSFQGEQFF - TRBJ2-1 TRBV5-1
CASSLFGGTEQYF - TRBJ2-7 TRBV27
CSVGEGQANEAFF TRBD1 TRBJ1-1 TRBV29-1
CASSLSRLAANEQFF - TRBJ2-1 TRBV27
CASSPGLAETNEQFF TRBD2 TRBJ2-1 TRBV5-1
CASSLNRGTQETQYF TRBD1 TRBJ2-5 TRBV11-2
CASSSLGAYEQYF - TRBJ2-7 TRBV13
CASSSHRDSNYGYTF TRBD1 TRBJ1-2 TRBV27
CASSPGQGKQPQHF TRBD1 TRBJ1-5 TRBV18
CASSFGRGFYEQYF TRBD2 TRBJ2-7 TRBV5-4
CASSLVPNEQFF - TRBJ2-1 TRBV11-3
CASRGTGGELFF TRBD1 TRBJ2-2 TRBV12-3/TRBV12-4
CASSLTGTGAGYTF TRBD1 TRBJ1-2 TRBV5-4
CASRLGQNFNEKLFF TRBD1 TRBJ1-4 TRBV2
CASSSGGTKIGKLFF - TRBJ1-4 TRBV19
CASSQGLTNEKLFF - TRBJ1-4 TRBV18
CASRFGGGTEAFF - TRBJ1-1 TRBV19
CASSPTGVDNSPLHF TRBD1 TRBJ1-6 TRBV6-5
CASSLAGPTYEQYF - TRBJ2-7 TRBV3-1/TRBV3-2
CASSVSRGVGVLETQYF - TRBJ2-5 TRBV11-2
CAVSEFSYNSPLHF - TRBJ1-6 TRBV28
CASSAAGGAGAYEQYF TRBD2 TRBJ2-7 TRBV19
CASSHLANGYNEQFF - TRBJ2-1 TRBV3-1/TRBV3-2